These 23 T cell receptor beta chains share one sample of origin, sequenced in a study of blood T cell repertoires in COVID-19. Here immunoSEQ multiplex PCR was the method, and the copy in TCRdb shows in-frame clones only, minus some. Of roughly 250,000 clones in the sample, about 88% were seen once. The sequenced sample was peripheral blood. The receptors were sampled from a middle-aged woman who had recovered from COVID-19.

J is TRBJ2-2 and V is TRBV11-2; D perhaps matches TRBD2 (5 bases). Germline values: CDR1 SGHAT, CDR2 FQNNGV. Trimming removed 5 bases from V and 6 bases from J, with 13 bases in between. There are 14 residues in the CDR3. The CDR3 loop reads CASSRRGLAGELFF. CDR3 in DNA: TGTGCCAGCAGCCGCAGAGGGTTAGCCGGGGAGCTGTTTTTT.

This clone was seen a single time. The genes are TRBV6-2 or TRBV6-3 and TRBJ2-7, with 7 bases lining up with TRBD2. With 3 bases clipped from V and 6 bases from J, the junction kept 11 bases outside the gene matches. Germline V gene lookup returns CDR1 MNHEY and CDR2 SVGEGT. This CDR3 region has 15 residues. The CDR3 sequence: CASSYRGRAFFEQYF. CDR3 in DNA: TGTGCCAGCAGTTATCGGGGGAGGGCCTTTTTCGAGCAGTACTTC.

The rearrangement joins TRBV7-9 to TRBJ1-4, with a weak D call TRBD1 (5 bases). The CDR3 has 14 amino acids. Trimming took off 5 bases at V and 8 bases at J, with 15 bases between the two ends. Germline CDR1 SEHNR, CDR2 FQNEAQ (reference sequence). CDR3 in DNA: TGTGCCAGCAGCGCGCAGGGAAGTGGAGAAAAACTGTTTTTT. Its protein product is CASSAQGSGEKLFF.

The gene calls are TRBV11-2 and TRBJ2-1; possibly TRBD2 for D (6 bases). This CDR3 region has 16 residues. V lost 2 bases and J lost 7, with 18 bases in between. The germline V gene encodes CDR1 SGHAT and CDR2 FQNNGV. The CDR3 sequence: CASSLTTTGARNEQFF. CDR3 nucleotide sequence: TGTGCCAGCAGCTTAACGACAACGGGAGCGAGAAATGAGCAGTTCTTC.

In its sample, this clone was seen a few times. The genes are TRBV15 and TRBJ1-5, with D hard to call. This CDR3 region has 15 residues. V shed 5 bases and J shed 3 bases, with 14 bases lying between them. Germline V gene sequence: CDR1 LNHNV, CDR2 YYDKDF (reference sequence). The CDR3: CATSGRGGLNQPQHF. The DNA for the CDR3 is TGTGCCACCAGCGGCCGTGGCGGGCTCAATCAGCCCCAGCATTTT.

This clone was recorded once. V is TRBV9 and J is TRBJ2-3; tentative D call: TRBD2 (7 bases). V was shortened by 3 bases and J by 0 bases, with 17 bases between the two germline ends. There are 17 residues in the CDR3. Germline V CDR1 and CDR2: SGDLS, YYNGEE. DNA for the CDR3: TGTGCCAGCAGCGGGCTCGGCGGGGGCTTTAGCACAGATACGCAGTATTTT. Translating it yields CASSGLGGGFSTDTQYF. The whole variable domain, remainder taken from reference TRBV9 and TRBJ2-3, is DSGVTQTPKHLITATGQRVTLRCSPRSGDLSVYWYQQSLDQGLQFLIQYYNGEERAKGNILERFSAQQFPDLHSELNLSSLELGDSALYFCASSGLGGGFSTDTQYFGPGTRLTVL.

V gene TRBV2 combines with J gene TRBJ2-1; TRBD2 matches 11 bases. Germline loops: CDR1 SNHLY, CDR2 FYNNEI. V was clipped by 8 bases and J by 0 bases; unmatched bases: 3. The CDR3 consists of 15 residues. The CDR3 DNA reads as TGTGCCAGCGCTAGCGGGGGGAGCTCCTACAATGAGCAGTTCTTC. Encoded protein: CASASGGSSYNEQFF. Complete variable domain (other parts from reference TRBV2 and TRBJ2-1): EPEVTQTPSHQVTQMGQEVILRCVPISNHLYFYWYRQILGQKVEFLVSFYNNEISEKSEIFDDQFSVERPDGSNFTLKIRSTKLEDSAMYFCASASGGSSYNEQFFGPGTRLTVL.

CDR3 bases: TGTGCCAGCAGGGACTACCAAGAGACCCAGTACTTC. Translated, it gives CASRDYQETQYF. This chain joins TRBV2 and TRBJ2-5, with D possibly matching TRBD2 (5 bases). V shed 6 bases and J shed 0 bases, with 5 bases lying between them. Germline V gives CDR1 SNHLY, CDR2 FYNNEI. CDR3 size: 12 residues.

In its sample, this clone was seen a few times. V and J are TRBV9 and TRBJ2-7; D is ambiguous. CDR3 size: 13 residues. The V end lost 0 bases, the J end lost 6 bases, and 10 bases lay between the germline ends. The germline V gene has CDR1 SGDLS and CDR2 YYNGEE. In nucleotides, the CDR3 is TGTGCCAGCAGCGTAGCCCCACTCGGCGAGCAGTACTTC. Translated, it gives CASSVAPLGEQYF.

The V and J genes are TRBV7-9 and TRBJ2-2; 10 bases line up with TRBD1. Germline loops: CDR1 SEHNR, CDR2 FQNEAQ (reference sequence). J was trimmed by 7 bases and V by 5 bases; bases with no gene match: 4. The CDR3 loop spans 14 amino acids. This CDR3 is CASSLGTGVGELFF. The CDR3 region has the DNA TGTGCCAGCAGCCTTGGGACAGGGGTCGGGGAGCTGTTTTTT.

This chain joins TRBV28 and TRBJ2-1; 11 bases agree with TRBD2. This CDR3 spans 16 amino acids. The germline V gene has CDR1 MDHEN and CDR2 SYDVKM. Germline trimming cut 6 bases from V and 13 bases from J; bases unmatched to any gene: 17. CDR3 residues: CASRLAGAKGGAQQFF. The CDR3 nucleotides read TGTGCCAGCAGACTAGCGGGGGCCAAAGGGGGGGCCCAACAGTTCTTC. Filled out from reference TRBV28 and TRBJ2-1, the complete variable domain reads DVKVTQSSRYLVKRTGEKVFLECVQDMDHENMFWYRQDPGLGLRLIYFSYDVKMKEKGDIPEGYSVSREKKERFSLILESASTNQTSMYLCASRLAGAKGGAQQFFGPGTRLTVL.

The rearrangement uses TRBV21-1 and TRBJ2-2; the DNA was not compared with TRBD1, the D call given in the table. TRBV21-1 is a pseudogene segment. The CDR3 is made up of 15 amino acids. The CDR3 sequence is CANLGQNTNTGELFF. In nucleotides, the CDR3 is TGTGCCAACCTTGGACAAAACACGAACACCGGGGAGCTGTTTTTT.

The chain employs TRBV6-2 or TRBV6-3 and TRBJ1-1; D may be TRBD1 (6 bases). The CDR3 length is 15 residues. Germline V gene sequence: CDR1 MNHEY, CDR2 SVGEGT. Trimming removed 6 bases from V and 6 bases from J, with 20 bases in between. CDR3 amino acids: CASSPGGEGDAEAFF. The CDR3 DNA is TGTGCCAGCAGCCCGGGGGGGGAGGGGGATGCTGAAGCTTTCTTT.

The chain has TRBV5-1 and TRBJ1-4; 10 nucleotides line up with TRBD1. The CDR3 is 15 residues long. Unmatched junction bases numbered 2, after V lost 0 bases and J lost 6 bases. Germline lookup yields CDR1 SGHRS and CDR2 YFSETQ. CDR3 coding DNA: TGCGCCAGCAGCTTGGAGGGACAGGGGCATGAAAAACTGTTTTTT. It specifies CASSLEGQGHEKLFF.

This rearrangement joins TRBV18 to TRBJ1-2, with 7 positions matching TRBD1. V shed 2 bases and J 4 bases; nucleotides not matched to a gene: 7. Germline CDR1 and CDR2: KGHSH and LQKENI. The CDR3 spans 15 residues. CDR3 region: CASSPETGWTYGYTF. CDR3 DNA sequence: TGTGCCAGCTCACCAGAGACAGGGTGGACCTATGGCTACACCTTC. The full variable domain, rest sourced from reference TRBV18 and TRBJ1-2, is NAGVMQNPRHLVRRRGQEARLRCSPMKGHSHVYWYRQLPEEGLKFMVYLQKENIIDESGMPKERFSAEFPKEGPSILRIQQVVRGDSAAYFCASSPETGWTYGYTFGSGTRLTVV.

In this sample, this clone turned up once. The rearrangement joins TRBV9 to TRBJ2-5; 9 bases align to TRBD1. The germline gives CDR1 SGDLS, CDR2 YYNGEE. This CDR3 has 16 residues. V shed 2 bases and J 3 bases; nucleotides not matched to a gene: 8. Here the CDR3 reads CASSVTGTGSKETQYF. CDR3 DNA: TGTGCCAGCAGCGTGACTGGGACAGGGAGTAAAGAGACCCAGTACTTC.

The V call is TRBV5-1, the J call TRBJ2-7, with no clear D. This CDR3 is 12 amino acids long. Germline V gives CDR1 SGHRS, CDR2 YFSETQ. V was clipped by 2 bases and J by 8 bases, with 11 bases between them. CDR3 region: CASSLVPTKQYF. In nucleotides, the CDR3 is TGCGCCAGCAGCTTAGTACCTACGAAGCAGTACTTC. Complete variable domain (other parts from reference TRBV5-1 and TRBJ2-7): KAGVTQTPRYLIKTRGQQVTLSCSPISGHRSVSWYQQTPGQGLQFLFEYFSETQRNKGNFPGRFSGRQFSNSRSEMNVSTLELGDSALYLCASSLVPTKQYFGPGTRLTVT.

The genes are TRBV5-1 and TRBJ2-7; 7 bases fit TRBD2. V lost 7 bases and J lost 3; bases outside the gene matches: 7. From germline, CDR1 is SGHRS and CDR2 YFSETQ. CDR3 length: 13 residues. CDR3 sequence (DNA): TGCGCCAGCCACCCTGGGGGGGGCTACGAGCAGTACTTC. This encodes CASHPGGGYEQYF.

The V and J genes are TRBV7-3 and TRBJ2-3, with D possibly matching TRBD1 (6 bases). Per the germline V gene, CDR1 is SGHTA and CDR2 is FQGTGA. The CDR3 is made up of 17 amino acids. Trimming removed 0 bases from V and 0 bases from J, with 13 bases in between. The chain's CDR3 is CASSLTSTGFSTDTQYF. CDR3 nucleotides: TGTGCCAGCAGCTTAACGTCAACAGGGTTTAGCACAGATACGCAGTATTTT.

The V call is TRBV9, the J call TRBJ2-7; tentatively, D is TRBD2 (5 bases). Germline-derived CDR1 and CDR2 are SGDLS and YYNGEE. V lost 3 bases and J lost 2, with 12 bases in between. The CDR3 totals 14 residues. The CDR3 loop reads CASSEEGTTYEQYF. The CDR3 nucleotides are TGTGCCAGCAGCGAAGAGGGAACGACCTACGAGCAGTACTTC.

The gene calls are TRBV30 and TRBJ2-5; 7 nucleotides match TRBD2. Germline V gives CDR1 GTSNPN, CDR2 SVGIG (reference sequence). The CDR3 runs 12 residues. Unmatched junction bases numbered 1, after V lost 2 bases and J lost 4 bases. In DNA, the CDR3 is TGTGCCTGGAGTTCGGGGGGAGAGACCCAGTACTTC. As protein: CAWSSGGETQYF.

This clone was counted once. The chain recombines TRBV10-3 with TRBJ2-3, with 9 bases identical to TRBD1. The CDR3 is 13 residues long. V lost 10 bases, J lost 1 base, and 3 bases stayed unmatched. Germline lookup yields CDR1 ENHRY and CDR2 SYGVKD. CDR3 nucleotide sequence: TGTGCCACGAGGACAGGGGGCACAGATACGCAGTATTTT. Translated: CATRTGGTDTQYF.

This clone was seen a handful of times. J is TRBJ2-7 and V is TRBV4-2, with D possibly matching TRBD2 (6 bases). V lost 4 bases, J lost 5 bases, and 21 bases lay in between. Germline values: CDR1 LGHNA, CDR2 YNFKEQ. This CDR3 has 16 amino acids. The CDR3 DNA is TGTGCCAGCAGCCGAGAAAGATCCGGGGGATCGAACGAGCAGTACTTC. Amino acid sequence: CASSRERSGGSNEQYF.